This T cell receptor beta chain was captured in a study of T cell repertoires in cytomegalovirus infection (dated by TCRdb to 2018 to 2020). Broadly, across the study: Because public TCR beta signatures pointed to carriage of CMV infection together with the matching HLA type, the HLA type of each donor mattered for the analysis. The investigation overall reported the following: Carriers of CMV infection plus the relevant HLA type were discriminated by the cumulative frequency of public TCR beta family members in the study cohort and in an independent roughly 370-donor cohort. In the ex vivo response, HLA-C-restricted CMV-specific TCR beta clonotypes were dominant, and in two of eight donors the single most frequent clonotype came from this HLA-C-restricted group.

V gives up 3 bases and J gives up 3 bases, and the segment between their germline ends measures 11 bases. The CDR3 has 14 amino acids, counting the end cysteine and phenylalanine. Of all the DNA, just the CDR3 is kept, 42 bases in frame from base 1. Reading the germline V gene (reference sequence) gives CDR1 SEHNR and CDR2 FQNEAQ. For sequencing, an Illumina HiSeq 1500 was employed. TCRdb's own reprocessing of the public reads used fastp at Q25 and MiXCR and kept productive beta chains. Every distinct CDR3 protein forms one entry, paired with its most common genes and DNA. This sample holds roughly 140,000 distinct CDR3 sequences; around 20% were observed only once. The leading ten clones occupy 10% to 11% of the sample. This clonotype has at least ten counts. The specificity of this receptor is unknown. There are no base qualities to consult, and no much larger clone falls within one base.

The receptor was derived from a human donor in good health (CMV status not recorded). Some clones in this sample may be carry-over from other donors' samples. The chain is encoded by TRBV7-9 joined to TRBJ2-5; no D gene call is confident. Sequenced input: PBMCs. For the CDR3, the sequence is CASSFPDGKETQYF. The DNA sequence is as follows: TGTGCCAGCAGCTTCCCCGACGGCAAAGAGACCCAGTACTTC.